The rows below give T cell receptor beta chains drawn from one sample of a study of blood T cell repertoires in COVID-19. TCRdb's table, derived via immunoSEQ multiplex PCR, lists solely in-frame clones and lacks some. The sample includes more than 400,000 clones, approximately 85% of them seen just once. The sample consisted of peripheral blood. Source of these receptors: a human donor in a cohort sampled during active COVID-19. Each CDR3 is given with its conserved first and last residue. Fields, in order: J gene, clone size, D gene, V gene, CDR3 protein, CDR3 DNA. The D gene is left open where the match is weak. Expanded clones get a size class; other rows say once, few or many, or leave the size out.

TRBJ1-3,-,-,TRBV28,CASSAKSSGNTIYF,TGTGCCAGCAGTGCAAAGAGCTCTGGAAACACCATATATTTT
TRBJ2-7,-,TRBD1,TRBV24-1,CATSRQGFDEQYF,TGTGCCACCAGCAGACAGGGTTTCGATGAGCAGTACTTC
TRBJ2-7,once,-,TRBV9,CASSGDLAPAYEQYF,TGTGCCAGCAGCGGTGACTTAGCACCTGCCTACGAGCAGTACTTC
TRBJ2-7,-,-,TRBV5-4,CASSLTGKQSEQYF,TGTGCCAGCAGCCTTACAGGGAAGCAAAGCGAGCAGTACTTC
TRBJ2-1,-,TRBD2,TRBV5-4,CASSFSGSYNEQFF,TGTGCCAGCAGCTTTAGCGGGAGTTACAATGAGCAGTTCTTC
TRBJ2-7,-,TRBD2,TRBV9,CASSPGGEQYF,TGTGCCAGCAGCCCCGGGGGGGAGCAGTACTTC
TRBJ2-3,-,-,TRBV3-1/TRBV3-2,CASSQGLRTDTQYF,TGTGCCAGCAGCCAGGGACTTCGCACAGATACGCAGTATTTT
TRBJ2-3,-,TRBD2,TRBV5-1,CASSLAASTSGTDTQYF,TGCGCCAGCAGCTTGGCCGCCAGCACTAGCGGCACAGATACGCAGTATTTT
TRBJ2-1,-,TRBD2,TRBV13,CASSLGGSHYNEQFF,TGTGCCAGCAGCTTGGGGGGGAGCCACTACAATGAGCAGTTCTTC
TRBJ1-2,-,-,TRBV18,CASSPQAIANYGYTF,TGTGCCAGCTCACCCCAGGCGATAGCTAACTATGGCTACACCTTC